This T cell receptor beta chain was sequenced for a study of T cell repertoires in cytomegalovirus infection. The length of the CDR3 is 15 residues. Germline V gene data show CDR1 as LGHNA and CDR2 as YNFKEQ. The germline V and J ends were trimmed by 1 base and 3 bases, with 12 bases remaining between them. As to this clonotype: Its antigen remains unidentified.

TCRdb analysed the reads with MiXCR anew, one entry per CDR3 protein. Among about 770,000 distinct CDR3 sequences, 29% were seen once, and the ten largest hold 13%. This material consisted of cultured CD8+ T cells from PBMCs, taken from culture after CMV antigen stimulation. This TCR was recovered from a human donor in good health (CMV status not recorded). Some clones in this sample may be carry-over from other donors' samples. This chain uses TRBV4-2 with TRBJ2-5; D possibly uses TRBD1 or TRBD2 (6 bases each). For the CDR3, the DNA is TGTGCCAGCAGCCAAGTTGGAGGGGGAAAAGAGACCCAGTACTTC. Residues: CASSQVGGGKETQYF.